The rows below give T cell receptor beta chains drawn from one sample of a study of read filtering for tumor transcriptome and immune sequencing. In TCRdb, the reads were re-called with MiXCR into one record per CDR3 protein. The table shows about 39,000 distinct CDR3 sequences, with roughly an eighth occurring only once. Sequenced input: a population of CD138-negative cells sorted from bone marrow. The receptors were gathered from a donor at least 40 years old with multiple myeloma. Both conserved end residues are part of each CDR3. The D gene is left open where the match is weak. The size entry is marked missing in some rows and otherwise reads once, few, many or a size class.

>NA|TRBJ1-4|many|TRBV19
CASSVDSGEKLFF
TGTGCCAGTAGTGTGGACAGTGGCGAAAAACTGTTTTTT
>NA|TRBJ1-5|many|TRBV2
CASSRVAQPQHF
TGTGCCAGCAGCCGGGTGGCACAGCCCCAGCATTTT
>TRBD2|TRBJ2-2|NA|TRBV7-8
CASSLPSGGRTGELFF
TGTGCCAGCAGCTTACCCAGCGGGGGACGTACCGGGGAGCTGTTTTTT
>NA|TRBJ1-1|many|TRBV5-1
CASSLSLRGPDTEAFF
TGCGCCAGCAGCTTGTCATTAAGGGGTCCTGACACTGAAGCTTTCTTT
>TRBD1|TRBJ1-1|once|TRBV11-2
CASSYSTGGLNTEAFF
TGTGCCAGCAGTTACTCTACAGGGGGCTTGAACACTGAAGCTTTCTTT
>NA|TRBJ2-3|NA|TRBV7-2
CASSLSPGTQYF
TGTGCCAGCAGCTTATCTCCTGGGACGCAGTATTTT
>TRBD1|TRBJ2-6|NA|TRBV19
CASGTGGLGANVLTF
TGTGCCAGCGGGACAGGGGGTCTTGGGGCCAACGTCCTGACTTTC
>NA|TRBJ1-5|many|TRBV20-1
CSAASYQPQHF
TGCAGTGCTGCCTCTTATCAGCCCCAGCATTTT
>NA|TRBJ2-7|many|TRBV11-2
CASSLAFSGSYEQYF
TGTGCCAGCAGCTTAGCCTTCTCAGGGTCCTACGAGCAGTACTTC
>NA|TRBJ2-4|many|TRBV30
CAWSLTDTKNIQYF
TGTGCCTGGAGTTTAACCGACACAAAAAACATTCAGTACTTC
>TRBD2|TRBJ2-1|NA|TRBV10-1
CASSDHGLGEGEQFF
TGCGCCAGCAGTGACCACGGGCTAGGGGAGGGTGAGCAGTTCTTC
>TRBD2|TRBJ2-1|once|TRBV20-1
CSARTSGYNEQFF
TGCAGTGCCAGGACTAGCGGTTACAATGAGCAGTTCTTC
>TRBD1|TRBJ1-2|many|TRBV13
CASSLPGTGGSYGYTF
TGTGCCAGCAGCCTACCCGGGACAGGGGGATCCTATGGCTACACCTTC
>NA|TRBJ2-1|medium-sized|TRBV5-4
CASKESSSYNEQFF
TGTGCCAGCAAGGAGTCAAGCTCCTACAATGAGCAGTTCTTC
>NA|TRBJ2-5|many|TRBV3-1
CASSQRETQYF
TGTGCCAGCAGCCAACGGGAGACCCAGTACTTC
>TRBD1|TRBJ2-1|many|TRBV7-9
CASSAGQGYNEQFF
TGTGCCAGCAGCGCCGGACAGGGATACAATGAGCAGTTCTTC
>NA|TRBJ1-3|many|TRBV2
CASSAVGGSGNTIYF
TGTGCCAGCAGCGCCGTCGGGGGCTCTGGAAACACCATATATTTT
>TRBD1|TRBJ2-7|many|TRBV6-2/TRBV6-3
CASSKNRDRVRYEQYF
TGTGCCAGCAGTAAGAACCGGGACAGGGTACGCTACGAGCAGTACTTC
>NA|TRBJ2-2|many|TRBV7-8
CASSLGGGRTGELFF
TGTGCCAGCAGCTTAGGCGGCGGGCGGACCGGGGAGCTGTTTTTT
>NA|TRBJ2-7|many|TRBV28
CASSYAGMPREQYF
TGTGCCAGCAGTTACGCGGGGATGCCTAGGGAGCAGTACTTC
>NA|TRBJ2-1|many|TRBV30
CAWASTGGLYNEQFF
TGTGCCTGGGCTTCTACAGGCGGACTCTACAATGAGCAGTTCTTC
>TRBD2|TRBJ2-3|NA|TRBV20-1
CSARPSGRSSTDTQSF
TGCAGTGCTAGGCCTAGCGGGAGGTCCAGCACAGATACGCAGTCTTTT
>NA|TRBJ2-1|many|TRBV27
CASSSHTNSYNEQFF
TGTGCCAGCAGTTCCCACACAAACTCCTACAATGAGCAGTTCTTC
>NA|TRBJ2-1|NA|TRBV20-1
CSARGRPVPYNEQFF
TGCAGTGCTAGAGGGCGACCAGTGCCCTACAATGAGCAGTTCTTC
>TRBD1|TRBJ1-5|many|TRBV23-1
CARKPGQPSNQPQHF
TGCGCCAGAAAACCGGGACAGCCTAGCAATCAGCCCCAGCATTTT
>TRBD1|TRBJ2-7|few|TRBV19
CASSRRQGIFDERYF
TGTGCCAGTAGTAGAAGACAGGGGATCTTCGACGAGCGGTACTTC
>TRBD1|TRBJ2-2|many|TRBV12-3/TRBV12-4
CASSLMTGRGTGELFF
TGTGCCAGCAGTCTGATGACAGGGCGAGGCACCGGGGAGCTGTTTTTT
>NA|TRBJ2-2|many|TRBV29-1
CSVEGENVYTGELFF
TGCAGCGTTGAAGGCGAGAATGTTTACACCGGGGAGCTGTTTTTT
>TRBD2|TRBJ2-1|medium-sized|TRBV5-5
CASSRDWGGIF
TGTGCCAGCAGCCGGGACTGGGGGGGGATCTTC
>NA|TRBJ2-1|few|TRBV19
CASSTGGGINNEQFF
TGTGCCAGTAGTACAGGGGGGGGCATTAACAATGAGCAGTTCTTC
>NA|TRBJ2-6|many|TRBV28
CASKRQGPSGANVLTF
TGTGCCAGCAAGAGGCAGGGCCCCTCTGGGGCCAACGTCCTGACTTTC
>NA|TRBJ2-2|many|TRBV25-1
CASSELQGTGELFF
TGTGCCAGCAGTGAACTCCAGGGGACCGGGGAGCTGTTTTTT